Sequencing of this T cell receptor beta chain was carried out in a study of blood T cell repertoires in COVID-19. For the study at large: T cells, B-cell-depleted T cells, or PBMCs supplied cDNA or gDNA.

The sample holds one count of this clone. The CDR3 loop spans 17 amino acids. V was trimmed by 2 bases and J by 1 base, leaving 16 bases between them. CDR1 SGHRS and CDR2 YFSETQ come from the germline V gene. Seattle patient enrollment occurred during active infection, with longitudinal follow-up thereafter. Sequencing used immunoSEQ multiplex PCR; TCRdb keeps in-frame clones, though not all of them. The repertoire holds about 250,000 clones, with about 84% as singletons. The chain carries TRBV5-1 and TRBJ1-3; D is uncertain. What was sequenced was peripheral blood. The sequence was obtained from a woman of 80 years or more with COVID-19, enrolled during active disease. CDR3 region: CASSFAGELGSGNTIYF. The CDR3 nucleotides read TGCGCCAGCAGCTTCGCCGGGGAGTTGGGGTCTGGAAACACCATATATTTT.